The 16 T cell receptor beta chains listed next were all sequenced from one sample in a study of CXCR3-negative and CXCR3-positive naive CD8 T cells. 5' RACE with UMI labels generated the TRB cDNA libraries. TCRdb reprocessed the 5' RACE reads; each CDR3 protein has one entry and no DNA is given. This sample's table has approximately 52,000 distinct CDR3 sequences. The sequencing sample was made of memory CD8+ T cells from blood. The receptors stem from a human donor in good health. Some clones in this sample may be carry-over from other donors' samples.

CDR3 sequence: CASSYFRGNSDTQYF. The chain recombines TRBV6-5 with TRBJ2-3; TCRdb gives TRBD1 as the D gene, but with no DNA this cannot be confirmed. Germline CDR1 and CDR2: MNHEY and SVGAGI. The CDR3 contains 15 residues.

J is TRBJ2-7 and V is TRBV13. The CDR3 length is 17 residues. CDR1 is PRHDT and CDR2 is FYEKMQ in the germline V gene (reference sequence). The CDR3 loop reads CASSLGSKRDDSYEQYF.

The chain joins TRBV27 to TRBJ2-7; TCRdb picks TRBD1, but there is no DNA to check that call. Germline V gives CDR1 MNHEY, CDR2 SMNVEV (reference sequence). The CDR3 consists of 15 residues. The CDR3 region is CASSLRTGTSYEQYF.

The CDR3 spells CASSFTTGRDYGYTF. The V and J genes are TRBV27 and TRBJ1-2. The CDR3 is made up of 15 amino acids. Germline V gene lookup returns CDR1 MNHEY and CDR2 SMNVEV (reference sequence).

The V gene is TRBV28, the J gene TRBJ2-5; TCRdb names TRBD1, which stays unverified in the absence of DNA. The CDR3 totals 16 residues. The germline gives CDR1 MDHEN, CDR2 SYDVKM. The CDR3: CASSPRDSFGEETQYF.

The chain links TRBV3-1 to TRBJ1-2; without DNA, the TCRdb call of TRBD1 cannot be checked. CDR1 and CDR2 from the germline V gene are LGHDT and YNNKEL (reference sequence). The CDR3 length is 15 residues. This chain's CDR3 is CASSQAQGVNYGYTF.

V is TRBV27 and J is TRBJ2-1; TCRdb outputs TRBD1, but without DNA this stays unchecked. This CDR3 contains 14 residues. Looked up from germline, CDR1 is MNHEY and CDR2 is SMNVEV (reference sequence). This CDR3 reads CASSLGGAYDEQFF.

The chain uses TRBV28 and TRBJ2-7; no DNA is available, so the TRBD2 call from TCRdb remains unchecked. This CDR3 is 13 amino acids long. The germline gives CDR1 MDHEN, CDR2 SYDVKM. CDR3: CASSHLADYEQYF.

This CDR3 is CASKRQESALWNTEAFF. The gene calls are TRBV6-6 and TRBJ1-1. Germline loops: CDR1 MNHNY, CDR2 SVGAGI (reference sequence). The CDR3 runs 17 residues.

This chain joins TRBV7-6 and TRBJ2-5. CDR1 is SGHVS, CDR2 FNYEAQ, per germline. CDR3 length: 14 residues. CDR3 loop: CASSLAGVGETQYF. Variable domain in full (rest from reference TRBV7-6 and TRBJ2-5): GAGVSQSPRYKVTKRGQDVALRCDPISGHVSLYWYRQALGQGPEFLTYFNYEAQQDKSGLPNDRFSAERPEGSISTLTIQRTEQRDSAMYRCASSLAGVGETQYFGPGTRLLVL.

The chain recombines TRBV7-6 with TRBJ2-7. The CDR3 length is 12 residues. Germline lookup yields CDR1 SGHVS and CDR2 FNYEAQ. The CDR3 sequence is CASSLGFSEQYF.

The rearrangement uses TRBV7-7 and TRBJ2-5; absent DNA, TCRdb's TRBD1 call cannot be checked. Germline V gene lookup returns CDR1 SSHAT and CDR2 FNYEAQ (reference sequence). The CDR3 extends over 13 amino acids. The CDR3 sequence is CASSLWGGETQYF.

The V call is TRBV29-1, the J call TRBJ1-2; with no DNA, the TCRdb D assignment of TRBD1 cannot be verified. This CDR3 is 15 amino acids long. Germline V CDR1 and CDR2: SQVTM, ANQGSEA. The CDR3 here is CSVGTGQGPNYGYTF.

V gene TRBV12-3 or TRBV12-4 combines with J gene TRBJ1-5. The CDR3 covers 13 residues. The CDR3 region is CASTDYSNQPQHF.

The CDR3 region is CASSFTPPSRTAKSPLHF. The chain couples TRBV7-2 to TRBJ1-6. The CDR3 runs to 18 residues. Germline V gene data show CDR1 as SGHTA and CDR2 as FQGNSA.

CDR3 sequence reads: CASSKAQDRGFSYGYTF. The genes are TRBV21-1 and TRBJ1-2; the D call of TRBD1 rests on TCRdb alone, since no DNA is present to check it. TRBV21-1 is tagged as a pseudogene. This CDR3 is built from 17 residues.